This T cell receptor beta chain was captured by sequencing in a study of prognosis after radiotherapy for stage I lung cancer. As for the study in general: Those with stage I non-small cell lung cancer who took part were enrolled between April 2018 and early 2019. It was considered that all non-small cell lung cancer patients were medically inoperable.

The germline gives CDR1 DFQATT, CDR2 SNEGSKA (reference sequence). This CDR3 is 16 amino acids long. V lost 6 bases, J lost 2 bases, and 8 bases stayed unmatched. Whole-study results and caveats: Medians of around 9,500 versus 6,500 showed unique TCR clone counts falling after stereotactic body radiation therapy.

For each of two time points, an approximately 6-milliliter draw of peripheral blood was taken. This clonotype came up a few times. Its antigen is as yet unknown. Two-round multiplex PCR on genomic DNA was the method by which TCR beta CDR3 was amplified. For every TRBV and TRBJ gene, a specific primer was used in first-round PCR. TCRdb reanalysed the multiplex PCR reads using MiXCR and keeps one entry per CDR3 protein. The profile shows about 35,000 distinct CDR3 sequences, 30% to 35% of them singletons. The sequence came from a donor aged 50 or older with non-small cell lung cancer. The chain joins TRBV20-1 to TRBJ2-3; the match to TRBD2 covers 13 bases. This material consisted of PBMCs, taken before or after stereotactic body radiation therapy (not recorded which). CDR3 bases: TGCAGTGCAACCCAAGGGACTAGCGGGAACACAGATACGCAGTATTTT. Translating gives CSATQGTSGNTDTQYF.